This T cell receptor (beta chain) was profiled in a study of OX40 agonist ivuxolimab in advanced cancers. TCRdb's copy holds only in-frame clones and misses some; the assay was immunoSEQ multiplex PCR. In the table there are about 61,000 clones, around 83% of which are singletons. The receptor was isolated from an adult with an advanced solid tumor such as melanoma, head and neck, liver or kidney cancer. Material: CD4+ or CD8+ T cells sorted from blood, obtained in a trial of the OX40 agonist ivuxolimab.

CDR3 protein: CASSWPLRELTYNEQFF. The CDR3 region has the DNA TGTGCCAGCAGCTGGCCTTTACGGGAACTTACCTACAATGAGCAGTTCTTC. The J gene is TRBJ2-1, the V gene TRBV5-6, with D possibly TRBD2 on 5 matching bases. Trimming stripped 3 bases from V and 2 bases from J, with 18 bases between. The CDR3 runs 17 residues. Germline CDR1 SGHDT, CDR2 YYEEEE.